Below are 18 T cell receptor beta chains sequenced from a single sample in a study of T cell responses to AZD1222 COVID-19 vaccine. This table comes from immunoSEQ multiplex PCR, and its TCRdb copy is limited to in-frame clones, with some not included. The sample includes over 90,000 clones, roughly nine tenths of them seen just once. The source material was peripheral blood, sampled 28 days after the second AZD1222 dose. The receptor source for this set is an adult who received the AZD1222 COVID-19 vaccine.

The chain has TRBV28 and TRBJ1-2; D might be TRBD1 (5 bases). CDR3 size: 15 residues. CDR1 is MDHEN, CDR2 SYDVKM, per germline. V lost 2 bases and J lost 8, with 18 bases in between. This CDR3 reads CASSLEGAGWGGYTF. CDR3 coding DNA: TGTGCCAGCAGTTTAGAAGGAGCGGGCTGGGGGGGCTACACCTTC.

The rearrangement joins TRBV4-2 to TRBJ1-6, with TRBD1 as a possible D gene (5 bases). CDR1 is LGHNA and CDR2 is YNFKEQ in the germline V gene. This CDR3 region has 11 residues. V lost 3 bases to trimming and J lost 13 bases, with 7 bases between them. Here the CDR3 reads CASSQGGPLHF. In nucleotides, the CDR3 is TGTGCCAGCAGCCAGGGGGGGCCCCTCCACTTT.

The chain joins TRBV9 to TRBJ2-5; D remains unclear. The CDR3 sequence is 13 residues long. CDR1 is SGDLS, CDR2 YYNGEE, per germline. The V and J ends lost 0 bases and 1 base respectively, with 4 bases between them. In nucleotides, the CDR3 is TGTGCCAGCAGCGTAGCATCCCAAGAGACCCAGTACTTC. Protein sequence: CASSVASQETQYF.

The rearrangement links TRBV5-1 to TRBJ2-7; 9 bases line up with TRBD1. Germline loops: CDR1 SGHRS, CDR2 YFSETQ. The CDR3 is made up of 14 amino acids. Trimming removed 4 bases from V and 6 bases from J; junction bases left unmatched: 8. CDR3 amino acids: CASSLTVTGGEQYF. The DNA for the CDR3 is TGCGCCAGCAGCCTGACAGTGACAGGGGGCGAGCAGTACTTC. The variable domain in full, with the rest retrieved from reference TRBV5-1 and TRBJ2-7, is KAGVTQTPRYLIKTRGQQVTLSCSPISGHRSVSWYQQTPGQGLQFLFEYFSETQRNKGNFPGRFSGRQFSNSRSEMNVSTLELGDSALYLCASSLTVTGGEQYFGPGTRLTVT.

The chain couples TRBV29-1 to TRBJ2-5; TRBD1 aligns across 9 bases. Germline CDR1 SQVTM, CDR2 ANQGSEA. The CDR3 contains 15 residues. The J segment lost 3 bases and the V segment lost 0 bases, leaving 5 bases of the junction unmatched. CDR3 sequence: CSVEDTGGWKETQYF. The CDR3 bases are TGCAGCGTTGAAGATACAGGGGGCTGGAAAGAGACCCAGTACTTC.

V is TRBV28 and J is TRBJ2-7; D gene uncertain. The V and J ends lost 0 bases and 7 bases respectively, with 10 bases between them. This CDR3 contains 13 residues. CDR1 is MDHEN, CDR2 SYDVKM, per germline. The CDR3 DNA is TGTGCCAGCAGTTTATGGGGTTACGGGGAGCAGTACTTC. It yields the protein CASSLWGYGEQYF.

J is TRBJ1-2 and V is TRBV6-6; 8 positions agree with TRBD1. The CDR3 has 15 residues. Trimming took 0 bases from V and 7 from J; bases not matched to a gene: 7. Germline CDR1 reads MNHNY; CDR2 reads SVGAGI (reference sequence). This CDR3 is CASSYSTGDGFGYTF. The CDR3 nucleotides are TGTGCCAGCAGTTACTCGACAGGGGACGGGTTTGGCTACACCTTC.

The chain has TRBV6-5 and TRBJ1-6, with 8 bases fitting TRBD1. CDR1 and CDR2 from the germline V gene are MNHEY and SVGAGI. V trimming: 2 bases; J trimming: 10 bases; junction bases outside the gene matches: 7. CDR3 length: 15 residues. The CDR3 here is CASSYQGARASPLHF. The CDR3 coding sequence is TGTGCCAGCAGTTACCAGGGGGCGCGGGCCTCACCCCTCCACTTT.

CDR3 in amino acids: CASSLAPGTEAFF. CDR3 nucleotides: TGCGCCAGCAGCTTGGCCCCTGGCACTGAAGCTTTCTTT. The chain employs TRBV5-1 and TRBJ1-1; D uncertain. Between the trimmed V and J ends, which lost 0 bases and 4 bases, there was a span of 7 bases. The CDR3 has 13 amino acids. Germline V gene data show CDR1 as SGHRS and CDR2 as YFSETQ.

The chain carries TRBV9 and TRBJ1-2, with 8 bases fitting TRBD1. Germline V lookup: CDR1 SGDLS, CDR2 YYNGEE. The CDR3 covers 14 residues. V lost 4 bases, J lost 5 bases, and 7 bases stayed unmatched. In DNA form, the CDR3 reads TGTGCCAGCAGCCCAGACAGGGGCCTATATGGCTACACCTTC. It is translated as CASSPDRGLYGYTF.

The genes are TRBV4-2 and TRBJ1-3; 10 bases fit TRBD1. Per the germline V gene, CDR1 is LGHNA and CDR2 is YNFKEQ. V lost 2 bases and J lost 7; bases outside the gene matches: 5. The CDR3 has 15 residues. The CDR3 loop is CASSQPGQGRNTIYF. In nucleotides, the CDR3 is TGTGCCAGCAGCCAACCGGGACAGGGGCGCAACACCATATATTTT.

The V call is TRBV18, the J call TRBJ2-2; D gene ambiguous. Deletions cut 3 bases from V and 0 bases from J, with 8 bases between. The CDR3 runs 15 residues. The germline V gene encodes CDR1 KGHSH and CDR2 LQKENI. The CDR3 sequence: CASSPAKTNTGELFF. The DNA of the CDR3 is TGTGCCAGCTCACCGGCCAAAACGAACACCGGGGAGCTGTTTTTT.

V usage is TRBV2 and J usage is TRBJ2-5, with 9 positions matching TRBD2. With V trimmed by 10 bases and J by 2 bases, 8 bases remained unmatched. CDR3 size: 14 residues. From germline, CDR1 is SNHLY and CDR2 FYNNEI. The CDR3 loop reads CATGAGGLQETQYF. In nucleotides, the CDR3 is TGTGCCACCGGGGCGGGGGGGCTTCAAGAGACCCAGTACTTC.

The rearrangement links TRBV27 to TRBJ1-5; D unclear. The CDR3 has 13 residues. V gave up 3 bases and J gave up 3 bases, with 6 bases separating them. In germline, CDR1 is MNHEY, CDR2 SMNVEV (reference sequence). The CDR3 here is CASSLQFNQPQHF. CDR3 DNA sequence: TGTGCCAGCAGTTTGCAGTTCAATCAGCCCCAGCATTTT.

For the CDR3, the DNA is TGTGCCAGCAGTTACTCGGGGGCGGCAGATACGCAGTATTTT. Protein sequence: CASSYSGAADTQYF. This chain uses TRBV6-2 or TRBV6-3 with TRBJ2-3; tentative D call: TRBD1 (6 bases). Trimming left V 0 bases short and J 4 bases short, with 8 bases between. This CDR3 region has 14 residues. The germline CDR1 and CDR2 sequences are MNHEY and SVGEGT.

This chain links TRBV6-6 with TRBJ1-4, with D unresolved. Germline assignment: CDR1 MNHNY and CDR2 SVGAGI (reference sequence). The CDR3 sequence is 12 residues long. V was clipped by 10 bases and J by 7 bases, with 13 bases between them. The CDR3 bases are TGTGCCACCGGTAGGACGTCTGAAAAACTGTTTTTT. It translates to CATGRTSEKLFF.

This clone was recorded once. V gene TRBV5-6 combines with J gene TRBJ1-2, with TRBD1 as a possible D gene (6 bases). Germline V gene sequence: CDR1 SGHDT, CDR2 YYEEEE. The CDR3 length is 14 residues. V lost 7 bases and J 3 bases, leaving 16 bases between the germline ends. CDR3: CASLKGGKDYGYTF. Written as DNA, the CDR3 is TGTGCCAGCCTTAAAGGGGGTAAAGACTATGGCTACACCTTC.

V and J are TRBV7-2 and TRBJ2-7; 8 bases line up with TRBD1. This CDR3 spans 14 amino acids. Trimming cost V 2 bases and J 4 bases; bases outside gene matches: 4. Germline V gene sequence: CDR1 SGHTA, CDR2 FQGNSA. The CDR3 reads CASSLQGARYEQYF. In DNA form, the CDR3 reads TGTGCCAGCAGCTTACAGGGGGCCCGATACGAGCAGTACTTC.